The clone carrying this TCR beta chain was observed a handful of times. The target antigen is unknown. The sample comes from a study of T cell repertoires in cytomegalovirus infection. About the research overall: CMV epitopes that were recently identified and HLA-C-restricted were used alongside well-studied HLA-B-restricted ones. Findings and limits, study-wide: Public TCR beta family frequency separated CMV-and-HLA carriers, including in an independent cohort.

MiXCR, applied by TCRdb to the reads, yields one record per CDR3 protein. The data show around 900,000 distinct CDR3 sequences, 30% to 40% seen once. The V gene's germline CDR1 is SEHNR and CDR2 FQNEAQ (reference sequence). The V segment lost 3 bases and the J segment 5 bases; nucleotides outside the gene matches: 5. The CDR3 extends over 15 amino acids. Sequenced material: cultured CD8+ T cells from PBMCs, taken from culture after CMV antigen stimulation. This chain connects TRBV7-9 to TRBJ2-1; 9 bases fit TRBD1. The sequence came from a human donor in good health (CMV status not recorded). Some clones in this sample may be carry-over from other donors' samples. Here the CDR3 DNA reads TGTGCCAGCAGCTTGGGGACAGGGCCACACAATGAGCAGTTCTTC. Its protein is CASSLGTGPHNEQFF.